The clone carrying this T cell receptor beta chain was recorded once. The antigen remains undetermined. This sample was taken from a study of shared clonotypes between healthy human individuals. CD45RO-negative cells were positively selected for CCR7, leaving out terminally differentiated effector memory CD45RA+ cells. Overall study findings and caveats: A reduction in generation probabilities was seen for non-shared clonotypes relative to those shared by all four donors.

Generated by immunoSEQ multiplex PCR, the TCRdb table keeps only in-frame clones and is missing some. This table holds 550,000 to 750,000 clones, less than 97% found once. V lost 4 bases and J 7 bases, leaving 26 bases between the germline ends. The CDR3 has 17 amino acids. The V gene's germline CDR1 is MNHEY and CDR2 SMNVEV (reference sequence). The TCR sequence derives from a woman aged 25-40 years in good health. The V call is TRBV27, the J call TRBJ2-7; D perhaps matches TRBD2 (6 bases). The sequencing sample was made of naive CD8+ T cells sorted from blood. Here the CDR3 reads CASSSQTATGLLWEQYF. The CDR3 DNA reads as TGTGCCAGCAGTTCCCAGACCGCAACGGGACTCCTCTGGGAGCAGTACTTC.